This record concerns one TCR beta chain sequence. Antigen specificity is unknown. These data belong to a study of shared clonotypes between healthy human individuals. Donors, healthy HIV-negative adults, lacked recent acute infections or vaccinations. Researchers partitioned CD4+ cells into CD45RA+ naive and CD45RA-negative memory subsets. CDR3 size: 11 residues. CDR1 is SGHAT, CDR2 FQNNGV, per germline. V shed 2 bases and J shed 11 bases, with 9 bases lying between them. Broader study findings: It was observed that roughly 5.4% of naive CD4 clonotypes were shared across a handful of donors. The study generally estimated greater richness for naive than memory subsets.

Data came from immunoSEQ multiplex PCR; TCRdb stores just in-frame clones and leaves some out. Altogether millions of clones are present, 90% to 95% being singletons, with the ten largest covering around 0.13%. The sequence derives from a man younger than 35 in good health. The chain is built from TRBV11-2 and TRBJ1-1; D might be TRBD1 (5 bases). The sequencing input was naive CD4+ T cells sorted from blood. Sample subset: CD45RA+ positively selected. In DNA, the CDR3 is TGTGCCAGCAGCTTACCGGGGGAGGCTTTCTTT. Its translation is CASSLPGEAFF.